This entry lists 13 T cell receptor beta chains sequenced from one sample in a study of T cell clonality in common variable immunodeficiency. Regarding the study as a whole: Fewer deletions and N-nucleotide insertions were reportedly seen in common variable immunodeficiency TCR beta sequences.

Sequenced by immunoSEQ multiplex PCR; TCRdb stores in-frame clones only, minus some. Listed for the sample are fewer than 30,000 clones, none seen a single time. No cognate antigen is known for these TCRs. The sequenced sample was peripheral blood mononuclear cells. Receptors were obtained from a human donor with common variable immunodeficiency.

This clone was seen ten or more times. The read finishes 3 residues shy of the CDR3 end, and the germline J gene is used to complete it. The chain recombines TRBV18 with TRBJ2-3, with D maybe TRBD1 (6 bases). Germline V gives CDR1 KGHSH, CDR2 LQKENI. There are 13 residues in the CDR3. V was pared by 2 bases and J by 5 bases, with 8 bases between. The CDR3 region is CASSPGQQDTQYF. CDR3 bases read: TGTGCCAGCTCACCAGGACAGCAAGATACG.

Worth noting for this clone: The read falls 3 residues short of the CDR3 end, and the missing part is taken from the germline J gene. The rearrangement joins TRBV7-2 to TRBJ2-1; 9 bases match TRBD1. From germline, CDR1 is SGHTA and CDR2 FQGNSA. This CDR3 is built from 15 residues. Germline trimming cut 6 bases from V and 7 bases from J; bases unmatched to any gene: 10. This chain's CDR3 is CASSRPGTGFNEQFF. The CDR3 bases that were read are TGTGCCAGCAGTCGCCCCGGGACAGGGTTTAATGAG. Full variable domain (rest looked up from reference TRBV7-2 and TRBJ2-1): GAGVSQSPSNKVTEKGKDVELRCDPISGHTALYWYRQSLGQGLEFLIYFQGNSAPDKSGLPSDRFSAERTGGSVSTLTIQRTQQEDSAVYLCASSRPGTGFNEQFFGPGTRLTVL.

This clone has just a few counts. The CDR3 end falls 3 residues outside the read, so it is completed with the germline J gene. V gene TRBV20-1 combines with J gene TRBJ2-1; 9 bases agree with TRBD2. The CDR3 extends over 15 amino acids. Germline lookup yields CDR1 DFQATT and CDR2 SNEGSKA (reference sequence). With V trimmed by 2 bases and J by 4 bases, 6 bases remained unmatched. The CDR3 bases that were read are TGCAGTGCTAGACCCGGGACTAGCTTTTACAATGAG. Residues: CSARPGTSFYNE. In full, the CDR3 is CSARPGTSFYNEQFF.

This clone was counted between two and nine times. The part of the CDR3 DNA that was read is TGTGCCAGCAGCTCAGACGGGGGTGGAAACACC. This sequence encodes CASSSDGGGNT. In full, the CDR3 is CASSSDGGGNTIYF. The V call is TRBV7-2, the J call TRBJ1-3, with D possibly being TRBD1 (5 bases). The DNA ends 3 residues before the CDR3 does, and the rest of the CDR3 is filled in from the germline J gene. The CDR3 covers 14 residues. V lost 4 bases and J 3 bases, leaving 10 bases between the germline ends. Germline-derived CDR1 and CDR2 are SGHTA and FQGNSA. Full variable domain (rest looked up from reference TRBV7-2 and TRBJ1-3): GAGVSQSPSNKVTEKGKDVELRCDPISGHTALYWYRQSLGQGLEFLIYFQGNSAPDKSGLPSDRFSAERTGGSVSTLTIQRTQQEDSAVYLCASSSDGGGNTIYFGEGSWLTVV.

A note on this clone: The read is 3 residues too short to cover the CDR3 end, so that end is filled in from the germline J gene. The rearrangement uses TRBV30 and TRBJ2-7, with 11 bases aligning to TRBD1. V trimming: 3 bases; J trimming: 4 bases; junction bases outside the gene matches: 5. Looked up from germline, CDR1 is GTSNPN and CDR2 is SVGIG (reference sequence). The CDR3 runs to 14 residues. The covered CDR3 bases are TGTGCCTGGAGCGGGACAGGGGGACGTTACGAG. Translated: CAWSGTGGRYE. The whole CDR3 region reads CAWSGTGGRYEQYF.

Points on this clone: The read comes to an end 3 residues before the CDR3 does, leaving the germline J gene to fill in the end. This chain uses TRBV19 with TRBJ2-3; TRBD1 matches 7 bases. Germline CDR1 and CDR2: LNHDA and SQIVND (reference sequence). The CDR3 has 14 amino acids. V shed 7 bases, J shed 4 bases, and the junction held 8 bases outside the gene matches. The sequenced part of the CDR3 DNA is TGTGCCAGTACCCCACAGGGGATCGCAGATACG. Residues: CASTPQGIADT. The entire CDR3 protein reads CASTPQGIADTQYF.

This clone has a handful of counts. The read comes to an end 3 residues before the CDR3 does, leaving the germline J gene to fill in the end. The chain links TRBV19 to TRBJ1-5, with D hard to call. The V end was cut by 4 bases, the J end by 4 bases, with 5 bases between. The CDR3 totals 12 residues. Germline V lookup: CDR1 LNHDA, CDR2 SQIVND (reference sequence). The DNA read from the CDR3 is TGTGCCAGTAGTACGGGGAATCAGCCC. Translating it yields CASSTGNQP. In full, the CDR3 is CASSTGNQPQHF.

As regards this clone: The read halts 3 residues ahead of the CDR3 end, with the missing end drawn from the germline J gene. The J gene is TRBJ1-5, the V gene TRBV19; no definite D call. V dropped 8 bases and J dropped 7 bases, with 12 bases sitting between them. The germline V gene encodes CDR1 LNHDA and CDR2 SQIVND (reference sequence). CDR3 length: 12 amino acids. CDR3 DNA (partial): TGTGCCAGTTCGGGGATTGAGCAGCCC. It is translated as CASSGIEQP. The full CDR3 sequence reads CASSGIEQPQHF. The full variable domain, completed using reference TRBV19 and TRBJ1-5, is DGGITQSPKYLFRKEGQNVTLSCEQNLNHDAMYWYRQDPGQGLRLIYYSQIVNDFQKGDIAEGYSVSREKKESFPLTVTSAQKNPTAFYLCASSGIEQPQHFGDGTRLSIL.

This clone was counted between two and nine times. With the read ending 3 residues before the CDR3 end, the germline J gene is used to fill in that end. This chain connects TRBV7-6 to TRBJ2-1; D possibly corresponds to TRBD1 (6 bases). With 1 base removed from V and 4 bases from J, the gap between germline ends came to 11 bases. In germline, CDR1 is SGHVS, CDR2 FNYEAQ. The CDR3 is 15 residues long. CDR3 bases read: TGTGCCAGCAGCTTAGAGGGGGATTCGTACAATGAG. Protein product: CASSLEGDSYNE. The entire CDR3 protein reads CASSLEGDSYNEQFF. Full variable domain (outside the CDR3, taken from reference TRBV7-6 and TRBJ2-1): GAGVSQSPRYKVTKRGQDVALRCDPISGHVSLYWYRQALGQGPEFLTYFNYEAQQDKSGLPNDRFSAERPEGSISTLTIQRTEQRDSAMYRCASSLEGDSYNEQFFGPGTRLTVL.

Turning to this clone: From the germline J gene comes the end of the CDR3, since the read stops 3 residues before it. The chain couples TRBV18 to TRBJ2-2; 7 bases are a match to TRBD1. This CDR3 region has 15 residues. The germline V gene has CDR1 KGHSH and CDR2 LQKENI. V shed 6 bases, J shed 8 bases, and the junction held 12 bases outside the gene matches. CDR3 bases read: TGTGCCAGCTCGCGACAGACAGGGTCATCAGGGGAG. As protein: CASSRQTGSSGE. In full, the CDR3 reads CASSRQTGSSGELFF.

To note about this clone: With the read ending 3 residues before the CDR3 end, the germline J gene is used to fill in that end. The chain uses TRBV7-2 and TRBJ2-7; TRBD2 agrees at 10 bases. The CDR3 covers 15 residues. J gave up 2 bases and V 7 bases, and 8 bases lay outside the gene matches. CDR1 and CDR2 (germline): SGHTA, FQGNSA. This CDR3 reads CASTLGLAGAYEQYF. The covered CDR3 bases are TGTGCCAGCACCTTGGGGCTAGCGGGGGCCTACGAG. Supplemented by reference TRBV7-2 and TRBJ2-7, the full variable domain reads GAGVSQSPSNKVTEKGKDVELRCDPISGHTALYWYRQSLGQGLEFLIYFQGNSAPDKSGLPSDRFSAERTGGSVSTLTIQRTQQEDSAVYLCASTLGLAGAYEQYFGPGTRLTVT.

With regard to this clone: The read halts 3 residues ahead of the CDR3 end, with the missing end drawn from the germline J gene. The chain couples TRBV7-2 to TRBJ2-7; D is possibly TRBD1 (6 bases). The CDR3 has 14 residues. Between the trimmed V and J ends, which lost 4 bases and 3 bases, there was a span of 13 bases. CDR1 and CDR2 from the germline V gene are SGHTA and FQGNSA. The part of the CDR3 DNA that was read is TGTGCCAGCAGCTACAGGGACACCCTCTACGAG. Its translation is CASSYRDTLYE. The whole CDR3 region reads CASSYRDTLYEQYF.

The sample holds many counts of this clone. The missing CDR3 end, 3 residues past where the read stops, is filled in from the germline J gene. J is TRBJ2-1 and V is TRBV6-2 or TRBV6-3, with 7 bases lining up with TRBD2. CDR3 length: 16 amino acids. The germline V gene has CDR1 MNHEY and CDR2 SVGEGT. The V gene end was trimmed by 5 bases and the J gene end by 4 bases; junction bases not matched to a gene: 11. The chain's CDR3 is CASSRGDRGLYNEQFF. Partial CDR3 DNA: TGTGCCAGCAGTCGGGGGGACCGGGGACTGTACAATGAG.